This TCR beta chain was found in a study of blood T cell repertoires in COVID-19. The CDR3 is 12 residues long. Per germline, CDR1 LNHDA and CDR2 SQIVND (reference sequence). The ends were cut back, 3 bases at V and 6 bases at J, with 7 bases in the middle. This clone has only one observation. Repertoires were generated with immunoSEQ multiplex PCR, while TCRdb's copy carries only in-frame clones and drops some. The sample includes approximately 300,000 clones, under 90% of them seen just once. This sequence originates from a man in his fifties or sixties who had recovered from COVID-19. The sequenced sample was PBMCs or T cells enriched from blood (not recorded which). This chain links TRBV19 with TRBJ2-3; D remains ambiguous. CDR3 amino acids: CASSIRPDTQYF. The CDR3 coding sequence is TGTGCCAGTAGTATCAGGCCCGATACGCAGTATTTT.